These 25 T cell receptor beta chains were sequenced from one sample in a study of Graves' ophthalmopathy and Graves' hyperthyroidism. RNA transcripts were the source from which TCR beta CDR3 regions were amplified. HTBI primers were employed in first-round RT-PCR, then a second-round multiplex PCR followed. TCRdb re-derived calls from the multiplex PCR reads in MiXCR, one entry per CDR3 protein. Here the sample spans more than 550,000 distinct CDR3 sequences, roughly 41% being singletons. Sequenced material: peripheral blood. All receptors derive from an adult man with Graves' ophthalmopathy.

This clonotype was detected ten times or more. This chain links TRBV19 with TRBJ1-1; 9 bases align to TRBD1. In germline, CDR1 is LNHDA, CDR2 SQIVND (reference sequence). The trim removed 3 bases at V and 1 base at J, leaving 6 bases unmatched. This CDR3 is built from 16 residues. The CDR3 reads CASSIGTGYGNTEAFF. CDR3 sequence (DNA): TGTGCCAGTAGTATCGGGACAGGGTATGGGAACACTGAAGCTTTCTTT.

The rearrangement links TRBV10-3 to TRBJ1-5; a possible D gene is TRBD1 (5 bases). Germline CDR1 and CDR2: ENHRY and SYGVKD. This CDR3 has 13 residues. The V gene lost 5 bases and the J gene lost 6 bases, with 11 bases spanning the gap. The CDR3 is CAISQGSGQPQHF. CDR3 sequence (DNA): TGTGCCATCAGTCAGGGAAGTGGTCAGCCCCAGCATTTT.

In the case of this clonotype: No conserved phenylalanine or tryptophan ends this CDR3, so it is likely a read error. The DNA is left out, because the CDR3 cannot be placed on it with certainty; the CDR3 is given as TCRdb lists it. This chain's CDR3 is CASRPGQGMRTETFS. The chain employs TRBV2 and TRBJ1-1; no DNA check was done on the table's D call, TRBD1. Germline values: CDR1 SNHLY, CDR2 FYNNEI. The CDR3 is 15 residues long, ends included.

This clonotype appeared many times. This likely comes from a read error, as the CDR3 has no conserved phenylalanine or tryptophan at its end. The rearrangement links TRBV7-6 to TRBJ1-3; D gene unclear. V was clipped by 5 bases and J by 4 bases, with 6 bases between them. The germline V gene encodes CDR1 SGHVS and CDR2 FNYEAQ. The length of the CDR3 is 12 residues. This CDR3 reads CASSPSGNTIYI. DNA of the CDR3: TGTGCCAGCAGCCCTTCGGGAAACACCATATATATT.

The chain is built from TRBV29-1 and TRBJ2-3; D perhaps matches TRBD2 (6 bases). The CDR3 loop spans 14 amino acids. Germline V gene lookup returns CDR1 SQVTM and CDR2 ANQGSEA. The CDR3 loop reads CSAEDGLRGDTQYF. The CDR3 bases are TGCAGTGCCGAGGACGGACTCCGGGGGGATACGCAGTATTTT.

The CDR3 sequence: CASRRGGGANTGELFF. The CDR3 nucleotides are TGTGCCAGTAGAAGGGGGGGGGGCGCGAACACCGGGGAGCTGTTTTTT. The J gene is TRBJ2-2, the V gene TRBV19; a weak D match, TRBD2 (7 bases). Germline V gene lookup returns CDR1 LNHDA and CDR2 SQIVND (reference sequence). The CDR3 spans 16 residues. Trimming shortened V by 6 bases and J by 0 bases, and 14 bases separated the two germline ends.

This clonotype turned up a few times. The chain joins TRBV4-3 to TRBJ2-5; the D is unclear. There are 16 residues in the CDR3. V lost 0 bases, J lost 0 bases, and 11 bases lay in between. Germline V gene lookup returns CDR1 LGHNA and CDR2 YSLEER. CDR3 sequence reads: CASSQEKYGHQETQYF. The CDR3 bases are TGCGCCAGCAGCCAAGAGAAGTACGGACACCAAGAGACCCAGTACTTC.

This clonotype appeared many times. V is TRBV7-6 and J is TRBJ2-2; TRBD2 aligns across 13 bases. This CDR3 is built from 18 residues. Trimming took 4 bases from V and 0 from J; bases not matched to a gene: 5. Germline V gives CDR1 SGHVS, CDR2 FNYEAQ. The CDR3 loop is CASSWTSGGSTNTGELFF. CDR3 coding DNA: TGTGCCAGCAGCTGGACTAGCGGGGGTTCCACGAACACCGGGGAGCTGTTTTTT.

There are many counts of this clonotype. The chain employs TRBV7-3 and TRBJ1-5; D is undetermined. V was cut by 3 bases and J by 5 bases, with 8 bases left in between. This CDR3 has 13 residues. Germline V gene lookup returns CDR1 SGHTA and CDR2 FQGTGA. In nucleotides, the CDR3 is TGTGCCAGCAGCTTTTATAGATATCAGCCCCAGCATTTT. This sequence encodes CASSFYRYQPQHF.

This clonotype was observed at least ten times. The chain has TRBV20-1 and TRBJ2-5; D gene uncertain. This CDR3 comprises 10 residues. Germline-derived CDR1 and CDR2 are DFQATT and SNEGSKA (reference sequence). Trimming shortened V by 6 bases and J by 5 bases, and 7 bases separated the two germline ends. The CDR3 DNA reads as TGCAGTGCAAGTGGGGAGACCCAGTACTTC. It translates to CSASGETQYF.

This clonotype is termed medium-sized. This chain joins TRBV10-2 and TRBJ1-6; 9 bases line up with TRBD1. The trim removed 0 bases at V and 9 bases at J, leaving 6 bases unmatched. Germline CDR1 and CDR2: WSHSY and SAAADI. The CDR3 spans 16 residues. For the CDR3, the DNA is TGCGCCAGCAGTGAGTCTTCGACAGGGGGTGGTTCACCCCTCCACTTT. It encodes CASSESSTGGGSPLHF.

This clonotype was counted at least ten times. The V gene is TRBV25-1, the J gene TRBJ2-5, with a tentative D call TRBD2 (6 bases). This CDR3 has 15 residues. Germline V lookup: CDR1 MGHDK, CDR2 SYGVNS. Between the trimmed V and J ends, which lost 4 bases and 0 bases, there was a span of 12 bases. This CDR3 reads CASSVRTGDQETQYF. CDR3 DNA: TGTGCCAGCAGTGTTAGGACGGGAGACCAAGAGACCCAGTACTTC.

Of note for this clonotype: A much larger clone lies one base from this, so it may be a read error. This chain uses TRBV10-3 with TRBJ1-1, with D possibly TRBD1 on 5 matching bases. Germline V gives CDR1 ENHRY, CDR2 SYGVKD. V shed 6 bases and J shed 7 bases, with 9 bases lying between them. The CDR3 has 11 residues. The CDR3 sequence: CAISGGIEAFF. The CDR3 nucleotides are TGTGCCATCAGCGGGGGGATTGAAGCTTTCTTT.

V gene TRBV7-9 combines with J gene TRBJ1-4; D remains unclear. The CDR3 spans 13 residues. Germline CDR1 and CDR2: SEHNR and FQNEAQ (reference sequence). V was cut by 4 bases and J by 7 bases, with 10 bases left in between. The CDR3 loop reads CASSSPRGEKLFF. CDR3 DNA sequence: TGTGCCAGCAGCTCCCCGCGGGGTGAAAAACTGTTTTTT.

This clonotype was observed many times. The genes are TRBV5-8 and TRBJ2-7; TRBD1 agrees at 8 bases. Germline loops: CDR1 SGHTS, CDR2 YDEGEE. The CDR3 contains 14 residues. V shed 0 bases and J 6 bases; nucleotides not matched to a gene: 5. The CDR3 nucleotides read TGTGCCAGCAGCTTGGATCCAGGGGGCGCCGAGCAGTACTTC. This sequence encodes CASSLDPGGAEQYF.

At least ten counts were recorded for this clonotype. J is TRBJ1-1 and V is TRBV20-1; weak D call: TRBD1 (5 bases). V shed 1 base and J shed 2 bases, with 5 bases lying between them. The germline V gene encodes CDR1 DFQATT and CDR2 SNEGSKA (reference sequence). The CDR3 loop spans 12 amino acids. CDR3 sequence reads: CSARGTNTEAFF. For the CDR3, the DNA is TGCAGTGCTAGAGGGACAAACACTGAAGCTTTCTTT.

V gene TRBV2 combines with J gene TRBJ1-2; D is unresolved. V gave up 6 bases and J gave up 8 bases, with 16 bases separating them. From germline, CDR1 is SNHLY and CDR2 FYNNEI. The CDR3 has 13 amino acids. CDR3 loop: CASSADWGIGYTF. DNA of the CDR3: TGTGCCAGCAGCGCGGATTGGGGTATCGGCTACACCTTC.

The gene calls are TRBV20-1 and TRBJ2-1, with 7 nucleotides matching TRBD1. The J call may be faulty, since TRBJ2-7 better matches the DNA end. This CDR3 is 14 amino acids long. CDR1 and CDR2 (germline): DFQATT, SNEGSKA (reference sequence). The CDR3 region is CSARYRTGYNEQYF. CDR3 DNA sequence: TGCAGTGCTAGGTACCGGACAGGCTACAATGAGCAGTACTTC.

This clonotype was recorded at least ten times. The chain joins TRBV2 to TRBJ1-1; 12 positions match TRBD1. The CDR3 runs to 16 residues. CDR1 is SNHLY and CDR2 is FYNNEI in the germline V gene. Trimming removed 3 bases from V and 0 bases from J; junction bases left unmatched: 2. The CDR3 spells CASSEGTGGMNTEAFF. CDR3 in DNA: TGTGCCAGCAGTGAGGGGACAGGGGGCATGAACACTGAAGCTTTCTTT.

Details on this clonotype: Since the CDR3 does not end with the conserved phenylalanine or tryptophan, this likely comes from a read error. CDR3 in amino acids: CASSYKGGDTEAFL. DNA for the CDR3: TGTGCCAGCAGTTACAAGGGTGGAGACACTGAAGCTTTCCTT. The chain couples TRBV10-3 to TRBJ1-1; D is uncertain. Germline assignment: CDR1 ENHRY and CDR2 SYGVKD. There are 14 residues in the CDR3.

This clonotype was seen many times. The chain links TRBV20-1 to TRBJ2-7; weak D call: TRBD1 (5 bases). V was cut by 3 bases and J by 2 bases, with 14 bases left in between. In germline, CDR1 is DFQATT, CDR2 SNEGSKA (reference sequence). The CDR3 totals 14 residues. CDR3 residues: CSARLPGSTYEQYF. In nucleotides, the CDR3 is TGCAGTGCTAGGTTACCAGGGTCGACCTACGAGCAGTACTTC.

In this sample, this clonotype turned up many times. The J gene is TRBJ1-3, the V gene TRBV7-3, with D hard to call. CDR3 length: 13 residues. V lost 5 bases to trimming and J lost 3 bases, with 8 bases between them. The germline gives CDR1 SGHTA, CDR2 FQGTGA. CDR3 residues: CASSGRDGNTIYF. The DNA of the CDR3 is TGTGCCAGCAGCGGAAGGGATGGAAACACCATATATTTT.

This chain uses TRBV2 with TRBJ2-5; perhaps TRBD1 as D (5 bases). The CDR3 runs to 11 residues. V was pared by 8 bases and J by 6 bases, with 10 bases between. Germline V CDR1 and CDR2: SNHLY, FYNNEI. The CDR3 bases are TGTGCCAGCGCAGGGTGGAAGACCCAGTACTTC. This encodes CASAGWKTQYF.

The CDR3, as DNA: TGCAGCGTTGTCGTATGGGATTTCTTT. Translated: CSVVVWDFF. V gene TRBV29-1 combines with J gene TRBJ1-1; D remains ambiguous. Per germline, CDR1 SQVTM and CDR2 ANQGSEA. The CDR3 sequence is 9 residues long. The V gene lost 4 bases and the J gene lost 13 bases, with 10 bases spanning the gap.

This clonotype was picked up a small number of times. This rearrangement joins TRBV20-1 to TRBJ1-5; D possibly corresponds to TRBD1 (5 bases). Germline CDR1 is DFQATT and CDR2 is SNEGSKA (reference sequence). This CDR3 is 16 amino acids long. V was clipped by 1 base and J by 0 bases, with 13 bases between them. CDR3 sequence (DNA): TGCAGTGCTAGAGGTCCGGGACTCAATAGCAATCAGCCCCAGCATTTT. Its protein product is CSARGPGLNSNQPQHF.